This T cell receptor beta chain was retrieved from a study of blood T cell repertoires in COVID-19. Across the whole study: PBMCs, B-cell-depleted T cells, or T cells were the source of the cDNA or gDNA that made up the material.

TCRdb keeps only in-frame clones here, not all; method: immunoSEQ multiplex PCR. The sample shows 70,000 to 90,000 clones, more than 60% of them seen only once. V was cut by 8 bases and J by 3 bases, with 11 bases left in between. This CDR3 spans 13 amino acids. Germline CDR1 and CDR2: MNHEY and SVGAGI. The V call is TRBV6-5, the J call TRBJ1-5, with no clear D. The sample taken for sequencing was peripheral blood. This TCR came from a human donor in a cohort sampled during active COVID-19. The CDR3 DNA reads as TGTGCCAGCTGTTGGAGTTTCAATCAGCCCCAGCATTTT. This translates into CASCWSFNQPQHF.